This T cell receptor beta chain was retrieved from a study of T-cell memory formation after mild COVID-19. Study at large: Clustering of TCRs was largely donor specific. The study's findings and limits: A balance of CD4 and CD8 characterized clones contracting day 15 to 85, whereas later expanders leaned CD4+.

There are 13 residues in the CDR3. Germline CDR1 reads PRHDT; CDR2 reads FYEKMQ (reference sequence). V lost 1 base to trimming and J lost 5 bases, with 8 bases between them. This clonotype was found a few times. Its antigen is undetermined. TCRdb reprocessed the 5' RACE reads with MiXCR, giving one entry per CDR3 protein. The table records 350,000 to 450,000 distinct CDR3 sequences, about 19% of them present only once. Sequencing was performed on PBMCs or a T cell subset sorted from them (not recorded which). This chain connects TRBV13 to TRBJ1-1; D call uncertain. The source is an adult woman who had mild COVID-19 (a few samples of this study predate the infection). Cell type and time point are not known. CDR3 sequence: CASSLVPLTEAFF. Here the CDR3 DNA reads TGTGCCAGCAGCTTAGTGCCTTTAACTGAAGCTTTCTTT. Variable domain in full (rest from reference TRBV13 and TRBJ1-1): AAGVIQSPRHLIKEKRETATLKCYPIPRHDTVYWYQQGPGQDPQFLISFYEKMQSDKGSIPDRFSAQQFSDYHSELNMSSLELGDSALYFCASSLVPLTEAFFGQGTRLTVV.